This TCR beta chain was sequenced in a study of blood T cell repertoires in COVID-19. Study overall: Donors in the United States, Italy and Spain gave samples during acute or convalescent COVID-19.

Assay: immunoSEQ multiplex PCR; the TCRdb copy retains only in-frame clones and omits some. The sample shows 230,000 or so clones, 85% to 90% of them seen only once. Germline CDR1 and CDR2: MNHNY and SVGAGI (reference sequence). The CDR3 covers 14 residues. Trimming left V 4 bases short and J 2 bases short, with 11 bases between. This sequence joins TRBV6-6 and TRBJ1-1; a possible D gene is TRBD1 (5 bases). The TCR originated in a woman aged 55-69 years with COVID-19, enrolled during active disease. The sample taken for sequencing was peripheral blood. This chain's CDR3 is CASSFSDSNTEAFF. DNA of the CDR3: TGTGCCAGCAGTTTTTCTGACAGTAACACTGAAGCTTTCTTT.